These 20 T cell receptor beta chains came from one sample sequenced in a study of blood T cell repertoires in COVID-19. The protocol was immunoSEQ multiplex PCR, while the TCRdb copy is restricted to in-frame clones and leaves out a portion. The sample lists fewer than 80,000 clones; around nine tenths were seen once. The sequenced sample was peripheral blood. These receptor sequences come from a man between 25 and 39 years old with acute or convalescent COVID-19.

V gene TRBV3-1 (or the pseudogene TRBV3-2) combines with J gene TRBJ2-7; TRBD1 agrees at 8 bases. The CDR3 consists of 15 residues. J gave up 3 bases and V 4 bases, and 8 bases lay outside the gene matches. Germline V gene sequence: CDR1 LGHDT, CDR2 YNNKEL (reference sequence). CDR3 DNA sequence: TGTGCCAGCAGCCTCACGACGGGACAGGACTACGAGCAGTACTTC. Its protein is CASSLTTGQDYEQYF.

The CDR3, as DNA: TGTGCCACCCAGACAACTAGCAATCAGCCCCAGCATTTT. As protein: CATQTTSNQPQHF. The chain links TRBV6-5 to TRBJ1-5, with D hard to call. V lost 10 bases to trimming and J lost 0 bases, with 10 bases between them. Germline V gene lookup returns CDR1 MNHEY and CDR2 SVGAGI. This CDR3 has 13 residues.

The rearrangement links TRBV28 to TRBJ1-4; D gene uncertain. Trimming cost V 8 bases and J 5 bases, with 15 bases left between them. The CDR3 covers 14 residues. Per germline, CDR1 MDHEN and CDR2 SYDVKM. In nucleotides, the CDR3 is TGTGCCAGCTTCTGGGGAGGAGAAAATGAAAAACTGTTTTTT. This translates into CASFWGGENEKLFF. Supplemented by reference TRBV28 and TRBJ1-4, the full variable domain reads DVKVTQSSRYLVKRTGEKVFLECVQDMDHENMFWYRQDPGLGLRLIYFSYDVKMKEKGDIPEGYSVSREKKERFSLILESASTNQTSMYLCASFWGGENEKLFFGSGTQLSVL.

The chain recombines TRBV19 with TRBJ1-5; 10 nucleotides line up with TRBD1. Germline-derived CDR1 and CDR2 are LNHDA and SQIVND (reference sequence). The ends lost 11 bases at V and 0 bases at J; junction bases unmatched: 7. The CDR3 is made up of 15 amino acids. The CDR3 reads CASRDRGNSNQPQHF. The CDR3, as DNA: TGTGCCTCTCGGGACAGGGGAAATAGCAATCAGCCCCAGCATTTT.

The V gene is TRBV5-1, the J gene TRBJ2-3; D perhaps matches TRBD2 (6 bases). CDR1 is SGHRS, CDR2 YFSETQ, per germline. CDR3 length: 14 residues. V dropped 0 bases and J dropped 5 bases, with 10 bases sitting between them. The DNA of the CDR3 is TGCGCCAGCAGCTTGGAGCGGGTGGGAGATACGCAGTATTTT. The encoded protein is CASSLERVGDTQYF.

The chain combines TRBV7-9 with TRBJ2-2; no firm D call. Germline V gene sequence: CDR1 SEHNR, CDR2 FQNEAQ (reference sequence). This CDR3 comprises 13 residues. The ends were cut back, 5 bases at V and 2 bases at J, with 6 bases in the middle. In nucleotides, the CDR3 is TGTGCCAGCAGCGAGCATAACACCGGGGAGCTGTTTTTT. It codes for CASSEHNTGELFF.

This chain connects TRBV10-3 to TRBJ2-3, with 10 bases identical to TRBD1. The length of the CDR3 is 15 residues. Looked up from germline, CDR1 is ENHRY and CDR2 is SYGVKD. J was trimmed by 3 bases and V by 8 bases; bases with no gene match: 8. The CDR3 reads CAIGPGQGWTDTQYF. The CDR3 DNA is TGTGCCATCGGACCGGGACAGGGGTGGACAGATACGCAGTATTTT.

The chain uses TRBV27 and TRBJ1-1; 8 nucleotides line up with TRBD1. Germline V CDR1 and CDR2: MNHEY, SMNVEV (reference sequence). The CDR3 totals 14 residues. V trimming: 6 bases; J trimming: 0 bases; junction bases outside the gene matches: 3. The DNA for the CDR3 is TGTGCCAGCAGCAGGGGGCTTGTGAACACTGAAGCTTTCTTT. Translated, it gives CASSRGLVNTEAFF.

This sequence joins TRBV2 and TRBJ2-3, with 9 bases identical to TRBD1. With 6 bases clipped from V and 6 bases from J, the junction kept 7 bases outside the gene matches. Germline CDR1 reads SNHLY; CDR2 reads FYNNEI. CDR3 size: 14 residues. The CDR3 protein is CASSQGTGTDTQYF. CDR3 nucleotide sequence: TGTGCCAGCAGCCAGGGGACAGGGACGGATACGCAGTATTTT.

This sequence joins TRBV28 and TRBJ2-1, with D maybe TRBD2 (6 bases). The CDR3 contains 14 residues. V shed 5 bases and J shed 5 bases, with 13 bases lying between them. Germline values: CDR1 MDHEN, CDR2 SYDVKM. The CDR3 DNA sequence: TGTGCCAGCAGTCTTTCGGGAGCCAACAATGAGCAGTTCTTC. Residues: CASSLSGANNEQFF.

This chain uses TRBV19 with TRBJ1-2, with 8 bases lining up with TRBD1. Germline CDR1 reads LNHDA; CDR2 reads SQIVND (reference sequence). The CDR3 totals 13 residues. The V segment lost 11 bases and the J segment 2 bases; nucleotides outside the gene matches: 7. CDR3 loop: CAGWDRQNYGYTF. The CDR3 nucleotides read TGTGCCGGTTGGGACAGGCAAAACTATGGCTACACCTTC.

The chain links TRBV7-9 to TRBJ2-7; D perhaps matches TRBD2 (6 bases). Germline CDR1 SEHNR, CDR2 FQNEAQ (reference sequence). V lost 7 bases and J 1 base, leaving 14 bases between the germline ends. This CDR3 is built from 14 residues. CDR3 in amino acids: CASTSRDSSYEQYF. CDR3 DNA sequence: TGTGCCAGCACCTCCCGGGACTCATCCTACGAGCAGTACTTC.

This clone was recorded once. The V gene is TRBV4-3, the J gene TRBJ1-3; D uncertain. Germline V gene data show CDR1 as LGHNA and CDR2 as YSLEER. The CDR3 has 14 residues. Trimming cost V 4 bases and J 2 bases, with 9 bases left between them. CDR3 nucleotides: TGCGCCAGCAGCCCCCGGTATACTGGAAACACCATATATTTT. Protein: CASSPRYTGNTIYF.

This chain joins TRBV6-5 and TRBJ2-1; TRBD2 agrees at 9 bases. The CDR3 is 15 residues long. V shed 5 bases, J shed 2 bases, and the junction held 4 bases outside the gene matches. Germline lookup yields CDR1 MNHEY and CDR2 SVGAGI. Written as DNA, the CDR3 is TGTGCCAGCAGTCAGCGGGAGGAGGCCTACAATGAGCAGTTCTTC. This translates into CASSQREEAYNEQFF.

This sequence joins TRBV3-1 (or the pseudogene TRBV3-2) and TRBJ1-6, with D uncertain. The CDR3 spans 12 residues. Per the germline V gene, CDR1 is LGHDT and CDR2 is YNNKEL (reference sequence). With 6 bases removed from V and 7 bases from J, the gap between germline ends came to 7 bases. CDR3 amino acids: CASREINSPLHF. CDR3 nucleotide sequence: TGTGCCAGCAGAGAGATAAATTCACCCCTCCACTTT.

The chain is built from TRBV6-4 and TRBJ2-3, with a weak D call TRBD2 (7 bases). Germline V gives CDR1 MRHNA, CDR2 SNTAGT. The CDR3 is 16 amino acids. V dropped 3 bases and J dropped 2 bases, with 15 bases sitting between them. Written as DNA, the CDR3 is TGTGCCAGCAGTGATTCAAGCGGGACATTCACAGATACGCAGTATTTT. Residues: CASSDSSGTFTDTQYF.

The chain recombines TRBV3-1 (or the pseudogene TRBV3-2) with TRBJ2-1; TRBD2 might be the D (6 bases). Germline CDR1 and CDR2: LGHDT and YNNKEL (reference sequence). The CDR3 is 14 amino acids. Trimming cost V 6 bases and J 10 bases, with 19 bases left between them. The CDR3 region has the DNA TGTGCCAGCAGTCCTACTACCGGGAGTGGGGAGCAGTTCTTC. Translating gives CASSPTTGSGEQFF.

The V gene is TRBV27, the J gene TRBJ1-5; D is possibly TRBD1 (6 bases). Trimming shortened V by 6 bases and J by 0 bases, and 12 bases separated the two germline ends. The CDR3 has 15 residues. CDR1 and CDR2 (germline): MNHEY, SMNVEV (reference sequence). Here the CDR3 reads CASRIGQLSNQPQHF. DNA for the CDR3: TGTGCCAGCAGGATTGGACAGCTTAGCAATCAGCCCCAGCATTTT.

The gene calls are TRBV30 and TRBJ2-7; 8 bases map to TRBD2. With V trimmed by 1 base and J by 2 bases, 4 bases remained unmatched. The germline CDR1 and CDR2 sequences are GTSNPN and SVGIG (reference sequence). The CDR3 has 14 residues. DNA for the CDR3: TGTGCCTGGAGTGAGGGACTAGGACCCTACGAGCAGTACTTC. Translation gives CAWSEGLGPYEQYF. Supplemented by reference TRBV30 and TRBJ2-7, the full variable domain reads SQTIHQWPATLVQPVGSPLSLECTVEGTSNPNLYWYRQAAGRGLQLLFYSVGIGQISSEVPQNLSASRPQDRQFILSSKKLLLSDSGFYLCAWSEGLGPYEQYFGPGTRLTVT.

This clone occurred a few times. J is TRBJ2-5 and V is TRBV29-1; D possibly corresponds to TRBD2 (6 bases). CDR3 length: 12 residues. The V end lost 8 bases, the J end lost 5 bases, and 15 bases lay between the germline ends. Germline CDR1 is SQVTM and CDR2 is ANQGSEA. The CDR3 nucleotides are TGCAGCTCCGCGGAGGGCGGGGAGACCCAGTACTTC. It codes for CSSAEGGETQYF.